This is a list of T cell receptor beta chains from one sample in a study of long-term antiretroviral therapy in people with HIV. The assay was immunoSEQ multiplex PCR, and TCRdb's table has in-frame clones only and misses some. The sample yields around 21,000 clones, roughly nine tenths seen once. The input for sequencing was unsorted PBMCs, taken about 4.5 years before starting antiretroviral therapy. These receptors originate from a woman in her twenties or thirties with HIV. Each CDR3 is given with its conserved first and last residue. The D gene is left open where the match is weak. Size tells how often a clone was seen (once, few, many) or the class of an expanded clone, and some rows leave it out.

size: -
J: TRBJ1-5
D: -
V: TRBV19
CDR3: CASTALDGNNQPQHF
DNA: TGTGCCAGTACCGCCCTGGACGGAAACAATCAGCCCCAGCATTTT

size: -
J: TRBJ2-7
D: TRBD1
V: TRBV6-1
CDR3: CASRTGVGSYEQYF
DNA: TGTGCCAGCAGGACAGGGGTCGGCTCCTACGAGCAGTACTTC

size: -
J: TRBJ1-3
D: -
V: TRBV10-3
CDR3: CAISDPQLGNTIYF
DNA: TGTGCCATCAGTGATCCACAATTAGGAAACACCATATATTTT

size: -
J: TRBJ1-4
D: -
V: TRBV30
CDR3: CAWSVLHEKLFF
DNA: TGTGCCTGGAGTGTACTTCATGAAAAACTGTTTTTT

size: -
J: TRBJ2-7
D: -
V: TRBV18
CDR3: CASSPREGAGEQYF
DNA: TGTGCCAGCTCACCTCGGGAGGGGGCTGGAGAGCAGTACTTC

size: -
J: TRBJ2-5
D: -
V: TRBV18
CDR3: CASSPPQGRAQETQYF
DNA: TGTGCCAGCTCACCACCCCAGGGTAGGGCACAAGAGACCCAGTACTTC

size: -
J: TRBJ2-7
D: TRBD2
V: TRBV5-4
CDR3: CASSLAGAGDYEQYF
DNA: TGTGCCAGCAGCTTGGCCGGGGCGGGAGACTACGAGCAGTACTTC

size: -
J: TRBJ1-1
D: TRBD1
V: TRBV5-4
CDR3: CATLPRDRGPEAFF
DNA: TGTGCCACCCTCCCCCGAGACAGGGGGCCTGAAGCTTTCTTT

size: few
J: TRBJ2-7
D: -
V: TRBV21-1
CDR3: CASNPAPSTDSYEQYF
DNA: TGTGCCAGCAACCCAGCCCCTTCGACAGATTCCTACGAGCAGTACTTC

size: -
J: TRBJ1-5
D: -
V: TRBV30
CDR3: CAWSTFGGTQPQHF
DNA: TGTGCCTGGAGTACGTTCGGGGGAACTCAGCCCCAGCATTTT

size: -
J: TRBJ1-2
D: TRBD1
V: TRBV19
CDR3: CASSTQTTGDGYTF
DNA: TGTGCCAGTAGTACCCAAACGACAGGGGATGGCTACACCTTC

size: -
J: TRBJ1-2
D: -
V: TRBV18
CDR3: CASSPELGAYGYTF
DNA: TGTGCCAGCTCACCAGAATTGGGGGCATATGGCTACACCTTC

size: -
J: TRBJ1-5
D: TRBD1
V: TRBV4-1
CDR3: CASSPSGQGDRQPQHF
DNA: TGCGCCAGCAGCCCCTCGGGACAGGGAGACAGACAGCCCCAGCATTTT

size: -
J: TRBJ2-1
D: -
V: TRBV5-6
CDR3: CASSHLAGGLNYEQFF
DNA: TGTGCCAGCAGCCATCTCGCAGGGGGACTTAACTATGAGCAGTTCTTC

size: -
J: TRBJ2-7
D: TRBD1
V: TRBV6-5
CDR3: CASSYSQGRVVEQYF
DNA: TGTGCCAGCAGTTACTCACAGGGGCGAGTTGTCGAGCAGTACTTC

size: -
J: TRBJ1-2
D: -
V: TRBV7-2
CDR3: CASSLDGPQIMGNYGYTF
DNA: TGTGCCAGCAGCTTAGATGGGCCCCAGATCATGGGCAACTATGGCTACACCTTC

size: -
J: TRBJ1-1
D: -
V: TRBV11-2
CDR3: CASSSMTRSEAFF
DNA: TGTGCCAGCAGCTCAATGACAAGGTCGGAAGCTTTCTTT

size: once
J: TRBJ1-2
D: TRBD1
V: TRBV7-3
CDR3: CASSLTYNMLGQEPERGGYTF
DNA: TGTGCCAGCAGCTTAACCTATAACATGCTGGGACAGGAGCCCGAAAGAGGCGGCTACACCTTC

size: once
J: TRBJ1-1
D: -
V: TRBV13
CDR3: CASSRGFSNTEAFF
DNA: TGTGCCAGCAGCCGAGGGTTCTCGAACACTGAAGCTTTCTTT

size: -
J: TRBJ2-2
D: -
V: TRBV2
CDR3: CASRILKNTGELFF
DNA: TGTGCCAGCAGGATTCTAAAGAACACCGGGGAGCTGTTTTTT

size: once
J: TRBJ1-2
D: TRBD1
V: TRBV2
CDR3: CASSEFPGGGYGYTF
DNA: TGTGCCAGCAGTGAATTCCCAGGGGGAGGCTATGGCTACACCTTC

size: -
J: TRBJ2-5
D: TRBD2
V: TRBV7-2
CDR3: CASSWGLAGSETQYF
DNA: TGTGCCAGCAGCTGGGGACTAGCGGGGTCGGAGACCCAGTACTTC

size: -
J: TRBJ2-7
D: -
V: TRBV19
CDR3: CASSLDGGSPYEQYF
DNA: TGTGCCAGTAGCCTCGACGGGGGATCCCCCTACGAGCAGTACTTC

size: -
J: TRBJ2-2
D: TRBD1
V: TRBV5-4
CDR3: CASSPGTGWTGELFF
DNA: TGTGCCAGCAGCCCGGGGACAGGGTGGACCGGGGAGCTGTTTTTT

size: -
J: TRBJ1-2
D: TRBD1
V: TRBV19
CDR3: CASSPGQGAIFYGYTF
DNA: TGTGCCAGTAGTCCGGGACAGGGGGCGATCTTTTATGGCTACACCTTC

size: -
J: TRBJ1-2
D: -
V: TRBV6-1
CDR3: CASSAARVHGDYGYTF
DNA: TGTGCCAGCAGTGCGGCCAGGGTGCATGGTGACTATGGCTACACCTTC

size: -
J: TRBJ2-7
D: TRBD1
V: TRBV11-2
CDR3: CASSFFTGTDAYEQYF
DNA: TGTGCCAGCAGCTTTTTCACCGGGACAGACGCCTACGAGCAGTACTTC

size: few
J: TRBJ1-1
D: -
V: TRBV7-9
CDR3: CASSLGGTSREAFF
DNA: TGTGCCAGCAGCTTAGGTGGGACAAGTCGTGAAGCTTTCTTT

size: -
J: TRBJ2-1
D: TRBD2
V: TRBV7-2
CDR3: CASSFQIRTSGGSEQFF
DNA: TGTGCCAGCAGCTTCCAGATTAGGACTAGCGGGGGGAGCGAGCAGTTCTTC

size: -
J: TRBJ1-5
D: -
V: TRBV30
CDR3: CAWSAAGDQPQHF
DNA: TGTGCCTGGAGTGCAGCGGGGGATCAGCCCCAGCATTTT

size: -
J: TRBJ2-3
D: -
V: TRBV7-2
CDR3: CASSPASDTQYF
DNA: TGTGCCAGCAGCCCAGCATCAGATACGCAGTATTTT

size: -
J: TRBJ2-3
D: TRBD2
V: TRBV4-3
CDR3: CASSQELAGGRTDTQYF
DNA: TGCGCCAGCAGCCAAGAGTTGGCGGGGGGGCGGACAGATACGCAGTATTTT

size: -
J: TRBJ1-3
D: -
V: TRBV18
CDR3: CASSPQGFGNTIYF
DNA: TGTGCCAGCTCACCACAGGGGTTTGGAAACACCATATATTTT

size: -
J: TRBJ1-5
D: -
V: TRBV7-2
CDR3: CASSLVAGNNQPQHF
DNA: TGTGCCAGCAGCTTAGTGGCAGGGAACAATCAGCCCCAGCATTTT

size: -
J: TRBJ1-1
D: -
V: TRBV7-9
CDR3: CASRGRRNTEAFF
DNA: TGTGCCAGCAGAGGACGGAGGAACACTGAAGCTTTCTTT

size: once
J: TRBJ1-6
D: -
V: TRBV7-9
CDR3: CASSLLTQTDLHF
DNA: TGTGCCAGCAGCTTACTCACACAGACGGATCTCCACTTT

size: -
J: TRBJ1-1
D: TRBD1
V: TRBV18
CDR3: CASSPMDRGGTEAFF
DNA: TGTGCCAGCTCACCAATGGACAGGGGGGGGACTGAAGCTTTCTTT

size: -
J: TRBJ1-2
D: -
V: TRBV30
CDR3: CAWSVPMSYGYTF
DNA: TGTGCCTGGAGTGTACCTATGAGCTATGGCTACACCTTC

size: -
J: TRBJ2-3
D: -
V: TRBV7-9
CDR3: CASSPQRQGGGNTQYF
DNA: TGTGCCAGCAGCCCCCAGCGACAGGGCGGGGGGAATACGCAGTATTTT

size: few
J: TRBJ1-1
D: -
V: TRBV7-9
CDR3: CASSLEMNTEAFF
DNA: TGTGCCAGCAGCTTAGAAATGAACACTGAAGCTTTCTTT

size: -
J: TRBJ1-5
D: -
V: TRBV9
CDR3: CASSSGTLGNQPQHF
DNA: TGTGCCAGCAGCTCCGGGACATTAGGCAATCAGCCCCAGCATTTT

size: -
J: TRBJ1-2
D: TRBD1
V: TRBV7-2
CDR3: CASSFRDRGGYTF
DNA: TGTGCCAGCAGCTTCCGTGACAGGGGCGGCTACACCTTC

size: -
J: TRBJ2-3
D: -
V: TRBV6-6
CDR3: CASSYSTRTDTQYF
DNA: TGTGCCAGCAGTTACTCAACTAGAACAGATACGCAGTATTTT

size: -
J: TRBJ2-5
D: -
V: TRBV18
CDR3: CASSPGETQYF
DNA: TGTGCCAGCTCACCAGGGGAGACCCAGTACTTC

size: -
J: TRBJ1-1
D: -
V: TRBV4-1
CDR3: CASSQKRNTEAFF
DNA: TGCGCCAGCAGCCAAAAACGGAACACTGAAGCTTTCTTT

size: -
J: TRBJ1-5
D: -
V: TRBV4-2
CDR3: CASSQERGGNNQPQHF
DNA: TGTGCCAGCAGCCAAGAAAGGGGGGGCAACAATCAGCCCCAGCATTTT

size: -
J: TRBJ1-3
D: -
V: TRBV30
CDR3: CAWSVQGYSGNTIYF
DNA: TGTGCCTGGAGTGTACAGGGATACTCTGGAAACACCATATATTTT

size: -
J: TRBJ2-3
D: -
V: TRBV15
CDR3: CATSRASDLTDTQYF
DNA: TGTGCCACCAGCAGAGCTTCTGACCTCACAGATACGCAGTATTTT

size: -
J: TRBJ2-7
D: -
V: TRBV7-2
CDR3: CASSLGGPYEQYF
DNA: TGTGCCAGCAGCTTAGGGGGACCCTACGAGCAGTACTTC

size: -
J: TRBJ1-6
D: -
V: TRBV15
CDR3: CATSIGTHNSPLHF
DNA: TGTGCCACCAGCATTGGGACCCATAATTCACCCCTCCACTTT

size: -
J: TRBJ2-3
D: -
V: TRBV7-6
CDR3: CASSLVITSTDTQYF
DNA: TGTGCCAGCAGCTTAGTTATTACCAGCACAGATACGCAGTATTTT

size: -
J: TRBJ1-6
D: -
V: TRBV19
CDR3: CASSTRGRDNSPLHF
DNA: TGTGCCAGTAGTACTCGAGGGCGGGATAATTCACCCCTCCACTTT

size: -
J: TRBJ2-5
D: TRBD2
V: TRBV5-1
CDR3: CASSLDVAGIQETQYF
DNA: TGCGCCAGCAGCTTGGACGTAGCGGGGATACAAGAGACCCAGTACTTC

size: -
J: TRBJ1-2
D: -
V: TRBV5-4
CDR3: CASSWDNQEVYGYTF
DNA: TGTGCCAGCAGCTGGGACAACCAAGAGGTCTATGGCTACACCTTC

size: -
J: TRBJ2-5
D: -
V: TRBV7-3
CDR3: CASSRWAGHETQYF
DNA: TGTGCCAGCAGCCGGTGGGCGGGACACGAGACCCAGTACTTC